This T cell receptor (beta chain) derives from a study of shared clonotypes between healthy human individuals. A remark on this clone: Its antigen is still unknown. Other DNA sequences within the sample encode an identical CDR3.

This CDR3 comprises 13 residues. Trimming removed 3 bases at V and 3 bases at J, with 9 bases between. The germline V gene has CDR1 SGHAT and CDR2 FQNNGV. The naive CD8 population came from CD45RO-negative cells selected for CCR7, without terminally differentiated effector memory CD45RA+ cells. Points from the study as a whole: Unshared clonotypes carried lower generation probabilities than those common to all four donors.

The deep-level immunoSEQ assay was used. Here immunoSEQ multiplex PCR was the method, and the copy in TCRdb shows in-frame clones only, minus some. The sample records some 2 million clones, about 95% being singletons. The rearrangement uses TRBV11-2 and TRBJ2-7; D not resolved. Sequenced: naive CD8+ T cells sorted from blood. This clonotype was sampled from a man between 18 and 35 years old in good health. The CDR3 nucleotides are TGTGCCAGCAGCTTTGAAAGGGACTACGAGCAGTACTTC. Protein product: CASSFERDYEQYF.